What follows are 2 T cell receptor beta chains derived from one specimen sequenced in a study of glioma-infiltrating T cells. TCR alpha and beta CDR3 regions were amplified from RNA using iRepertoire nested multiplex PCR. TCRdb re-derived calls from the multiplex PCR reads in MiXCR, one entry per CDR3 protein. The table records some 180,000 distinct CDR3 sequences, over 25% of them present only once. The sample comprised glioma tissue, nonneoplastic brain tissue, or PBMCs (not recorded which). The receptors stem from a human donor with low-grade glioma or glioblastoma, undergoing nonglioma brain surgery, or in good health (not recorded which).

The sample holds many counts of this clonotype. V usage is TRBV6-2 or TRBV6-3 and J usage is TRBJ2-3, with TRBD2 identical over 10 bases. CDR3 size: 16 residues. Germline V lookup: CDR1 MNHEY, CDR2 SVGEGT. J was trimmed by 5 bases and V by 4 bases; bases with no gene match: 9. As DNA, the CDR3 is TGTGCCAGCAGTTGGAGGGGGACTAGCGATAGAGATACGCAGTATTTT. Its protein product is CASSWRGTSDRDTQYF.

Details on this clonotype: A read error may account for a junction end that differs from germline. V gene TRBV27 combines with J gene TRBJ2-7; the D gene is possibly TRBD1 (5 bases). The CDR3 totals 15 residues. Germline loops: CDR1 MNHEY, CDR2 SMNVEV (reference sequence). CDR3: CPSSPSRTLRYEQYF. CDR3 bases: TGTCCCAGCAGTCCGTCCCGGACACTTCGCTACGAGCAGTACTTC.